The next 22 T cell receptor beta chains were all read from a single sample in a study of Ad26.COV2.S vaccination and SARS-CoV-2 variants. Specified treatment: 19 received Ad26.COV2.S at low or high dose, single or two shots; about 5 received placebo; per-sample allocation not given. The study sampled participants on day 63 after the first vaccine or placebo injection. Using immunoSEQ multiplex PCR, the repertoire was profiled, and TCRdb retains in-frame clones only, with some absent. The table records hundreds of thousands of clones, 90% of them present only once. The starting material was peripheral blood, obtained in a trial of Ad26.COV2.S vaccine versus placebo. Receptors originate from a person between 18 and 59 years old who received the Ad26.COV2.S COVID-19 vaccine or a placebo.

The gene calls are TRBV6-2 or TRBV6-3 and TRBJ2-7; 11 nucleotides match TRBD2. Germline lookup yields CDR1 MNHEY and CDR2 SVGEGT. The CDR3 runs 15 residues. Unmatched junction bases numbered 6, after V lost 2 bases and J lost 6 bases. The CDR3 nucleotides are TGTGCCAGCAGTTACCCCACTAGCGGGAGCCCCGAGCAGTACTTC. It translates to CASSYPTSGSPEQYF.

The CDR3 DNA reads TGTGCCAGCAGCTGGCTAGGCTCCTACGAGCAGTACTTC. Its translation: CASSWLGSYEQYF. The chain combines TRBV7-9 with TRBJ2-7; D unresolved. CDR3 length: 13 residues. Trimming removed 4 bases from V and 0 bases from J, with 7 bases in between. The V gene's germline CDR1 is SEHNR and CDR2 FQNEAQ (reference sequence).

This chain joins TRBV5-1 and TRBJ2-1, with a possible D match to TRBD2 (6 bases). V was clipped by 0 bases and J by 5 bases, with 12 bases between them. The CDR3 has 15 amino acids. The germline gives CDR1 SGHRS, CDR2 YFSETQ. DNA of the CDR3: TGCGCCAGCAGCTTGGTTCCGGGACTTAACAATGAGCAGTTCTTC. Encoded protein: CASSLVPGLNNEQFF.

The chain uses TRBV7-9 and TRBJ2-5, with D maybe TRBD1 (6 bases). Germline-derived CDR1 and CDR2 are SEHNR and FQNEAQ (reference sequence). Trimming removed 5 bases at V and 2 bases at J, with 12 bases between. The CDR3 is made up of 14 amino acids. CDR3 sequence (DNA): TGTGCCAGCAGCCCGGACAGTTTACAAGAGACCCAGTACTTC. Translating gives CASSPDSLQETQYF.

This rearrangement joins TRBV3-1 (or the pseudogene TRBV3-2) to TRBJ2-7, with TRBD2 matching over 11 bases. The J segment lost 3 bases and the V segment lost 1 base, leaving 5 bases of the junction unmatched. The CDR3 extends over 16 amino acids. Germline V gene data show CDR1 as LGHDT and CDR2 as YNNKEL (reference sequence). As DNA, the CDR3 is TGTGCCAGCAGCCAAGGAACTAGCGGGGGATACTACGAGCAGTACTTC. Its translation is CASSQGTSGGYYEQYF.

This chain links TRBV19 with TRBJ2-7; 7 bases map to TRBD2. This CDR3 spans 16 amino acids. Germline CDR1 is LNHDA and CDR2 is SQIVND (reference sequence). The V and J ends lost 7 bases and 4 bases, in that order; junction bases with no gene match: 16. CDR3 loop: CASNAWPAGPNYEQYF. CDR3 DNA sequence: TGTGCCAGTAACGCCTGGCCAGCGGGGCCCAATTACGAGCAGTACTTC.

The genes are TRBV28 and TRBJ2-5; 7 bases agree with TRBD2. From germline, CDR1 is MDHEN and CDR2 SYDVKM. Trimming at V came to 5 bases and at J to 6 bases, leaving 3 bases not matched to a gene. The CDR3 is made up of 12 amino acids. CDR3 bases: TGTGCCAGCAGTGACAGCGGGAAGACCCAGTACTTC. As protein: CASSDSGKTQYF.

CDR3 protein: CASSLSGLAGVYEQYF. CDR3 bases: TGTGCCAGCAGCTTATCGGGACTAGCGGGAGTCTACGAGCAGTACTTC. The chain carries TRBV11-2 and TRBJ2-7; 14 nucleotides match TRBD2. V gave up 2 bases and J gave up 3 bases; unmatched junction bases: 3. Germline loops: CDR1 SGHAT, CDR2 FQNNGV. CDR3 size: 16 residues.

This clone was seen only once. The chain recombines TRBV4-3 with TRBJ2-1, with 8 positions matching TRBD2. Germline CDR1 is LGHNA and CDR2 is YSLEER. The CDR3 spans 15 residues. The V segment lost 2 bases and the J segment 8 bases; nucleotides outside the gene matches: 8. The CDR3, as DNA: TGCGCCAGCAGCCAACCCGGGACTAGTAGCGATGAGCAGTTCTTC. Its protein is CASSQPGTSSDEQFF.

V is TRBV5-1 and J is TRBJ2-1; 8 nucleotides line up with TRBD2. The germline V gene has CDR1 SGHRS and CDR2 YFSETQ. The ends lost 2 bases at V and 7 bases at J; junction bases unmatched: 5. CDR3 length: 14 residues. This CDR3 is CASSFGLAPNEQFF. In nucleotides, the CDR3 is TGCGCCAGCAGCTTCGGACTAGCTCCTAATGAGCAGTTCTTC. The complete variable domain, with remaining parts taken from reference TRBV5-1 and TRBJ2-1, reads KAGVTQTPRYLIKTRGQQVTLSCSPISGHRSVSWYQQTPGQGLQFLFEYFSETQRNKGNFPGRFSGRQFSNSRSEMNVSTLELGDSALYLCASSFGLAPNEQFFGPGTRLTVL.

The rearrangement joins TRBV6-2 or TRBV6-3 to TRBJ2-1; 9 bases fit TRBD1. J lost 6 bases, V lost 3 bases, and 6 bases had no gene match. The CDR3 consists of 15 residues. Germline values: CDR1 MNHEY, CDR2 SVGEGT. The CDR3 nucleotides are TGTGCCAGCAGTTATTACAGGGGGCTTAGCAATGAGCAGTTCTTC. Translated, it gives CASSYYRGLSNEQFF.

This clone was detected a few times. This sequence joins TRBV9 and TRBJ2-7; D remains ambiguous. This CDR3 spans 15 amino acids. The V gene's germline CDR1 is SGDLS and CDR2 YYNGEE. The ends were cut back, 0 bases at V and 4 bases at J, with 14 bases in the middle. The CDR3 sequence is CASSVAPGPVYEQYF. CDR3 nucleotides: TGTGCCAGCAGCGTAGCTCCGGGTCCGGTATACGAGCAGTACTTC. Together with reference TRBV9 and TRBJ2-7, the CDR3 gives the full variable domain: DSGVTQTPKHLITATGQRVTLRCSPRSGDLSVYWYQQSLDQGLQFLIQYYNGEERAKGNILERFSAQQFPDLHSELNLSSLELGDSALYFCASSVAPGPVYEQYFGPGTRLTVT.

V is TRBV6-2 or TRBV6-3 and J is TRBJ1-2; 9 nucleotides match TRBD1. This CDR3 comprises 13 residues. The V gene's germline CDR1 is MNHEY and CDR2 SVGEGT. Trimming cost V 5 bases and J 6 bases; bases outside gene matches: 4. Here the CDR3 DNA reads TGTGCCAGCAGTCGGGACAGGGCAAATGGCTACACCTTC. This encodes CASSRDRANGYTF.

In this sample, this clone turned up a few times. The V gene is TRBV2, the J gene TRBJ2-2; D possibly uses TRBD1 or TRBD2 (5 bases each). Trimming left V 4 bases short and J 5 bases short, with 14 bases between. CDR3 size: 15 residues. The germline V gene has CDR1 SNHLY and CDR2 FYNNEI. The CDR3 sequence is CASSVDGRETGELFF. CDR3 in DNA: TGTGCCAGCAGTGTTGATGGCAGGGAGACCGGGGAGCTGTTTTTT.

This chain joins TRBV30 and TRBJ2-5; 8 positions agree with TRBD2. The CDR3 extends over 16 amino acids. V shed 0 bases and J 4 bases; nucleotides not matched to a gene: 10. Germline V gene sequence: CDR1 GTSNPN, CDR2 SVGIG (reference sequence). Written as DNA, the CDR3 is TGTGCCTGGAGTGTACATCGGGGGGGAATCGGAGAGACCCAGTACTTC. Translated, it gives CAWSVHRGGIGETQYF.

This chain links TRBV12-5 with TRBJ2-7; the D gene is possibly TRBD1 (6 bases). Germline lookup yields CDR1 LGHNT and CDR2 FRNRAP. CDR3 size: 13 residues. Trimming shortened V by 4 bases and J by 1 base, and 8 bases separated the two germline ends. The CDR3 sequence is CASGSQGSYEQYF. Written as DNA, the CDR3 is TGTGCTAGTGGTTCGCAGGGGTCCTACGAGCAGTACTTC.

The rearrangement uses TRBV5-5 and TRBJ2-3, with TRBD1 matching over 7 bases. In germline, CDR1 is SGHKS, CDR2 YYEKEE (reference sequence). V was pared by 0 bases and J by 9 bases, with 4 bases of the junction left unmatched. There are 13 residues in the CDR3. CDR3 sequence (DNA): TGTGCCAGCAGCTTGGAATCACAGGGGACGCAGTATTTT. It yields the protein CASSLESQGTQYF.

The V gene is TRBV6-5, the J gene TRBJ2-7; 13 bases fit TRBD2. The CDR3 covers 15 residues. V gave up 8 bases and J gave up 2 bases; unmatched junction bases: 6. CDR1 is MNHEY and CDR2 is SVGAGI in the germline V gene. The CDR3 spells CASRTSGRYPYEQYF. The CDR3 DNA is TGTGCCAGCCGGACTAGCGGGAGATACCCCTACGAGCAGTACTTC.

The chain has TRBV12-5 and TRBJ2-5, with D possibly matching TRBD2 (6 bases). Trimming removed 2 bases from V and 3 bases from J, with 19 bases in between. The germline V gene has CDR1 LGHNT and CDR2 FRNRAP. This CDR3 region has 17 residues. CDR3 sequence reads: CASGLLNRRREEETQYF. As DNA, the CDR3 is TGTGCTAGTGGTTTGCTCAATAGACGCAGGGAGGAAGAGACCCAGTACTTC.

This chain joins TRBV7-6 and TRBJ2-2; D gene ambiguous. This CDR3 is built from 15 residues. Trimming left V 1 base short and J 0 bases short, with 6 bases between. Germline-derived CDR1 and CDR2 are SGHVS and FNYEAQ. The CDR3 loop is CASSLGRANTGELFF. Written as DNA, the CDR3 is TGTGCCAGCAGCTTAGGGCGTGCGAACACCGGGGAGCTGTTTTTT.

This CDR3 reads CATSIVTLGQDEAFF. The CDR3 DNA sequence: TGTGCCACCAGCATCGTGACGCTTGGACAAGATGAAGCTTTCTTT. The V gene is TRBV15, the J gene TRBJ1-1; D might be TRBD1 (5 bases). Germline values: CDR1 LNHNV, CDR2 YYDKDF (reference sequence). Between the trimmed V and J ends, which lost 4 bases and 7 bases, there was a span of 19 bases. The CDR3 extends over 15 amino acids.

The table lists this clone with a count of one. The V and J genes are TRBV4-1 and TRBJ2-3; D tentatively fits TRBD1 or TRBD2 (5 bases each). V gave up 1 base and J gave up 2 bases, with 13 bases separating them. In germline, CDR1 is MGHRA, CDR2 YSYEKL. This CDR3 spans 16 amino acids. The chain's CDR3 is CASSQVTGTYTDTQYF. The CDR3 DNA follows: TGCGCCAGCAGCCAAGTTACCGGGACCTACACAGATACGCAGTATTTT.